The 9 T cell receptor beta chains below all came from one sample that was sequenced in a study of T cells expressing NK-cell markers. With the 5' RACE reads reprocessed, TCRdb shows one record per CDR3 protein and no DNA. Reported are 550,000 or so distinct CDR3 sequences; the ten largest clones contain 3% to 4.5%. The sequenced sample was blood T cells: a sorted CD56 or NKG2C T cell subset, CD4+ or CD8+ T cells, or bulk PBMC T cells (not recorded which). Receptors originate from a man in his late teens or twenties in good health.

The chain couples TRBV10-3 to TRBJ1-5. Germline-derived CDR1 and CDR2 are ENHRY and SYGVKD. This CDR3 region has 13 residues. The CDR3 here is CAISDSTNQPQHF.

The gene calls are TRBV7-2 and TRBJ2-7; no DNA is available, so the TRBD1 call from TCRdb remains unchecked. Germline CDR1 SGHTA, CDR2 FQGNSA. This CDR3 contains 15 residues. The CDR3 region is CASSQGQGSVDEQYF.

The chain joins TRBV12-3 or TRBV12-4 to TRBJ1-4. This CDR3 has 13 amino acids. The CDR3 sequence is CASTRAAVEKLFF.

This chain joins TRBV5-6 and TRBJ2-7; the D call of TRBD2 rests on TCRdb alone, since no DNA is present to check it. The CDR3 length is 15 residues. Germline CDR1 SGHDT, CDR2 YYEEEE. The CDR3: CASSWWVAGTYEQYF.

CDR3 in amino acids: CASSDWRQGRSTADTQYF. V gene TRBV10-2 combines with J gene TRBJ2-3. This CDR3 spans 18 amino acids. Germline V gene data show CDR1 as WSHSY and CDR2 as SAAADI.

The chain combines TRBV11-2 with TRBJ2-1; TCRdb gives TRBD2 as the D gene, but with no DNA this cannot be confirmed. This CDR3 contains 16 residues. Germline CDR1 reads SGHAT; CDR2 reads FQNNGV. The CDR3 sequence is CASSFPLGGSYYEQFF.

The genes are TRBV20-1 and TRBJ1-2; TCRdb calls TRBD1, which cannot be checked without DNA. This CDR3 has 15 residues. Germline CDR1 and CDR2: DFQATT and SNEGSKA (reference sequence). CDR3: CSARDTGGRGYGYTF.

V and J are TRBV7-8 and TRBJ1-1. The germline V gene encodes CDR1 SGHVS and CDR2 FQNEAQ. This CDR3 has 13 amino acids. The CDR3 loop reads CASSLLTGGNPFF.

This rearrangement joins TRBV20-1 to TRBJ2-2; there is no DNA to check the TCRdb D call of TRBD2. The CDR3 has 14 amino acids. Germline V gene data show CDR1 as DFQATT and CDR2 as SNEGSKA (reference sequence). The CDR3 is CSARPAGGTGELFF.